Here is one T cell receptor beta chain with its context. Its antigen is as yet unknown. Genes and germline are mouse. The CDR3 end falls 1 residue outside the read, so it is completed with the germline J gene. Germline V gene data show CDR1 as MSHET and CDR2 as SYDVDS. V lost 4 bases and J 0 bases, leaving 9 bases between the germline ends. The CDR3 has 14 residues. Profiling relied on immunoSEQ multiplex PCR, and the TCRdb table lists in-frame clones only, not all of them. The repertoire holds roughly 50,000 clones, with roughly 73% as singletons. The data originate from a study of tissue T cells after allogeneic stem cell transplantation. Broader study findings: TCR repertoires tracked anatomic similarity, regardless of disease or transplant status.

This rearrangement joins TRBV29 to TRBJ1-2; D possibly corresponds to TRBD1 (6 bases). Sequenced input: sorted cells pooled from one or two spleens. The sequence was obtained from a pool of C57BL/6 mice in good health. The CDR3 loop is CASSSGQANSDYTF. Incomplete CDR3 DNA: TGTGCTAGCAGTTCGGGACAAGCAAACTCCGACTACACC.